This TCR beta chain comes out of a study of blood T cell repertoires in COVID-19 (dated by TCRdb to about 2020). Looking at the study overall: Samples from collaborators originated in the United States, Italy and Spain and spanned both the acute and convalescent phases of COVID-19. Samples were obtained from the ongoing ImmuneRACE study (first 160 participants) and from approximately 1,200 subjects provided by 6 global collaborators. A freely available public database, intended as a resource for researchers studying the immune response to SARS-CoV-2, is where the repertoires were released. The material from the prospective study consisted of cDNA or gDNA derived from T cells, B-cell-depleted T cells, or PBMCs. Deeply sampled blood TCRbeta repertoires from subjects exposed to, actively infected with, or recovered from COVID-19 were included in the dataset. Where available, HLA class I and class II types were obtained from metadata supplied by the sample provider rather than from assay-based typing. The sample metadata nearly always contained a de-identified subject ID, COVID-19 status, age in years and sex. What the research found in general, with its limitations: The quantity of clinical and demographic metadata differed by source and by participant and was supplied without curation.

Whole blood was collected in K2EDTA tubes by collaborating institutions according to the institutions' own protocols. For TCRbeta analysis, collaborator samples were shipped as frozen whole blood, as isolated PBMCs, or as DNA extracted from either sample type. Relative to germline, V is 5 bases shorter and J is 8 bases shorter, with 15 bases between their ends. The germline V gene specifies MNHEY as CDR1 and SVGAGI as CDR2. From its cysteine to its phenylalanine, the CDR3 spans 14 amino acids. Kept here is only the CDR3 DNA, which spans 42 bases and is read in frame from base 1. TCRbeta CDR3 regions were amplified from genomic DNA by means of the immunoSEQ Assay, a bias-controlled multiplex PCR. The study's own analysis went as follows. Nucleated cell counts per sample were estimated from amplification of reference gene primers within the assay. Sequence reads were collapsed and filtered to measure the absolute abundance of every unique TCRbeta CDR3 rearrangement. For each sample, productive Simpson clonality was calculated as the square root of Simpson's diversity index over productive rearrangements. TCRdb obtained this table from immuneACCESS and retained in-frame rearrangements with V and J assigned. These tables miss some clones; where compared with another copy, unresolved V genes account for less than half of the shortfall, and the remainder is unexplained. V and J calls and clone size are copied from that table; D and trimming were computed from the DNA. This sample lists 75,000 to 95,000 clones; about 80% were detected once. In total, the top ten clones hold about 6.3% of the sample.

On this clone: The antigen this receptor binds is unknown. Base-call qualities are not available, and no considerably larger clone is one nucleotide away.

The sequence came from a man aged 55 to 70 with acute or convalescent COVID-19. The rearranged segments are TRBV6-5 and TRBJ1-4; TRBD1 is a weak D gene call, 5 bases matching. Sequencing was carried out using peripheral blood. The sequenced DNA: TGTGCCAGCAGTACTGGGACTGCCCTAGAAAAACTGTTTTTT. It codes for CASSTGTALEKLFF.